What follows describes a single T cell receptor (beta chain). Healthy bone marrow donors made up the donors. The data belong to a study of cytomegalovirus exposure and HLA in healthy donors. The primer mix had 60 Vbeta and 13 Jbeta primers. The repertoire was sequenced with immunoSEQ multiplex PCR; TCRdb's copy has only in-frame clones and lacks some. The data hold about 170,000 clones, with 65% to 90% observed a single time. CDR3 length equals 10 residues. Trimming took 6 bases from V and 9 from J, leaving 6 bases between them. CDR1 is SGHAT and CDR2 is FQNNGV in the germline V gene. Sample: PBMCs. The genes are TRBV11-2 and TRBJ1-3; TRBD1 is a possible D gene (5 bases). The clonotype originates from a male donor in good health and CMV-seronegative. CDR3 nucleotides: TGTGCCAGCAGTGGGGCCACCATATATTTT. Amino acid sequence: CASSGATIYF.